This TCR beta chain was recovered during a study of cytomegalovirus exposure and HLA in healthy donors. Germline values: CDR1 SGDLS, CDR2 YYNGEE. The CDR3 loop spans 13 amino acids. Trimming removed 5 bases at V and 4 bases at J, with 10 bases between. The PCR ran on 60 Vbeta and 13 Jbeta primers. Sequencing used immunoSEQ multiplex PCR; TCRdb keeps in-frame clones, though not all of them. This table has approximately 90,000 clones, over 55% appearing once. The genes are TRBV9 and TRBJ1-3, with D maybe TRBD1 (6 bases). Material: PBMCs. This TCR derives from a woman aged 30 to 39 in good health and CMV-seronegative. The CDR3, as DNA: TGTGCCAGCAGAGAACAGGGCGGAAACACCATATATTTT. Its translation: CASREQGGNTIYF.